This paragraph covers one T cell receptor beta chain sequence. It was with 60 Vbeta and 13 Jbeta primers that the PCR ran. The repertoire was sequenced with immunoSEQ multiplex PCR; TCRdb's copy has only in-frame clones and lacks some. The sample has over 200,000 clones, 82% seen once. This record belongs to a study of cytomegalovirus exposure and HLA in healthy donors. CDR1 is MGHRA and CDR2 is YSYEKL in the germline V gene. The CDR3 covers 15 residues. The V end was cut by 0 bases, the J end by 4 bases, with 10 bases between. The rearrangement links TRBV4-1 to TRBJ2-1; the D is unclear. The TCR was taken from a man aged 35 to 55 in good health and CMV-seropositive. Sequencing was done on a sample of PBMCs. The CDR3 sequence is CASSQEARGYNEQFF. In nucleotides, the CDR3 is TGCGCCAGCAGCCAAGAAGCGAGAGGTTACAATGAGCAGTTCTTC.